The 21 T cell receptor gamma chains given below trace back to one sample, sequenced in a study of Vδ1+ human thymocytes. The study's findings and limits: Highly polyclonal TRG and TRD repertoires with Gaussian CDR3 length distributions appeared in thymus.

These receptors have no known antigen. The template was reverse-transcribed extracted RNA. The CDR3 regions were amplified by multiplex PCR from V-gene primers to a constant-region primer. TCRdb applied CATT to the multiplex PCR reads for clone calling. The table includes 9,000 or so gamma-chain clones, approximately 55% detected once. The material sequenced was Vdelta1+ gamma-delta thymocytes from the thymus. Indicated subset: FACS-sorted CD3+ TCRalphabeta- TCRVdelta1+ TCRVdelta2- thymocytes. The origin of the receptors is a girl under two years old who had congenital heart surgery.

Regarding this clone: The same CDR3 can be traced to other DNA sequences in this sample. This rearrangement joins TRGV2 to TRGJ1 or TRGJ2. The J gene, not given by TCRdb, was assigned here from a germline match of the nucleotide sequence. The CDR3 loop spans 12 amino acids. Germline V lookup: CDR1 EGSNGY, CDR2 YDSYNSKV. The J segment lost 7 bases and the V segment lost 1 base, leaving 4 bases of the junction unmatched. DNA of the CDR3: TGTGCCACCTGGGACGGCTCCTATAAGAAACTCTTT. Translation gives CATWDGSYKKLF.

The chain uses TRGV3 and TRGJP. TCRdb is silent on the J gene; assignment here came from matching the DNA to germline. The length of the CDR3 is 17 residues. The germline CDR1 and CDR2 sequences are VTNTFY and YDVSTARD (reference sequence). The junction had 8 bases not matched to a gene; V was cut back by 0 bases and J by 9 bases. The DNA of the CDR3 is TGTGCCACCTGGGACAGGCTCTCGGCGTTGGGCAAAAAAATCAAGGTATTT. It encodes CATWDRLSALGKKIKVF.

TRGV8 is the V gene, and the J gene was not called. CDR1 and CDR2 (germline): VENAVY, YDSYNSRV. The length of the CDR3 is 13 residues. The CDR3 loop reads CATWDGSFPYKLF. CDR3 bases: TGTGCCACCTGGGATGGATCTTTCCCATATAAACTCTTT.

This chain links TRGV8 with TRGJ1 or TRGJ2. Matching the DNA to germline supplied the J gene, which TCRdb does not give. CDR3 length: 13 amino acids. Germline lookup yields CDR1 VENAVY and CDR2 YDSYNSRV. V lost 9 bases and J lost 8; bases outside the gene matches: 16. The CDR3 protein is CATRRPSKDKKLF. CDR3 DNA: TGTGCCACCCGACGTCCTTCGAAAGATAAGAAACTCTTT.

The chain joins TRGV2 to TRGJ1 or TRGJ2. Germline matching of the DNA provided the J gene here, since TCRdb leaves it blank. The CDR3 runs to 14 residues. The germline V gene encodes CDR1 EGSNGY and CDR2 YDSYNSKV. V lost 4 bases and J lost 3; bases outside the gene matches: 9. The CDR3 reads CATWDGPSYYKKLF. CDR3 nucleotide sequence: TGTGCCACCTGGGATGGGCCAAGTTATTATAAGAAACTCTTT.

This chain connects TRGV2 to TRGJ1 or TRGJ2. TCRdb records no J gene; here it was assigned by comparing the DNA to germline. In germline, CDR1 is EGSNGY, CDR2 YDSYNSKV. The ends lost 0 bases at V and 12 bases at J; junction bases unmatched: 5. The CDR3 is 11 residues long. CDR3 in amino acids: CATWDGILKLF. CDR3 bases: TGTGCCACCTGGGACGGGATTCTGAAACTCTTT.

This chain joins TRGV3 and TRGJ1 or TRGJ2. The J gene was not available in TCRdb and was assigned here by matching the DNA to germline segments. Trimming took 1 base from V and 3 from J; bases not matched to a gene: 6. The CDR3 sequence is 14 residues long. CDR1 and CDR2 from the germline V gene are VTNTFY and YDVSTARD (reference sequence). The DNA for the CDR3 is TGTGCCACCTGGGACAGACATCGTTATTATAAGAAACTCTTT. Translating gives CATWDRHRYYKKLF.

The J gene is TRGJ1 or TRGJ2, the V gene TRGV2. Germline matching of the DNA provided the J gene here, since TCRdb leaves it blank. V trimming: 0 bases; J trimming: 8 bases; junction bases outside the gene matches: 10. Per the germline V gene, CDR1 is EGSNGY and CDR2 is YDSYNSKV. This CDR3 contains 14 residues. As DNA, the CDR3 is TGTGCCACCTGGGACGGGCCACGTGGAGATAAGAAACTCTTT. As protein: CATWDGPRGDKKLF.

The rearrangement joins TRGV8 to TRGJ1 or TRGJ2. As TCRdb names no J gene, one was assigned here on the basis of a DNA match to germline. Germline V CDR1 and CDR2: VENAVY, YDSYNSRV. V was clipped by 5 bases and J by 6 bases; unmatched bases: 10. This CDR3 contains 13 residues. DNA for the CDR3: TGTGCCACCTGGGTTTCGTGGCTTTATAAGAAACTCTTT. This encodes CATWVSWLYKKLF.

This sequence joins TRGV3 and TRGJ1 or TRGJ2. Looked up from germline, CDR1 is VTNTFY and CDR2 is YDVSTARD (reference sequence). CDR3 length equals 11 residues. V shed 0 bases and J 12 bases; nucleotides not matched to a gene: 5. The CDR3 sequence is CATWDRLRKLF. The CDR3 region has the DNA TGTGCCACCTGGGACAGGCTTAGGAAACTCTTT.

The chain joins TRGV4 to TRGJ1 or TRGJ2. TCRdb leaves out the J gene; it was filled in here by matching the DNA to germline. Germline V gene data show CDR1 as EGSTGY and CDR2 as YDSYTSSV. This CDR3 has 11 residues. V lost 3 bases and J lost 11; bases outside the gene matches: 7. The CDR3 DNA reads TGTGCCACCTGGGATCAGGGGGAGAAACTCTTT. Translation: CATWDQGEKLF.

Concerning this clone: A read error may account for a junction end that differs from germline. The chain links TRGV9 to TRGJ1 or TRGJ2. TCRdb is silent on the J gene; assignment here came from matching the DNA to germline. Germline CDR1 reads GITISATS; CDR2 reads ISYDGTV (reference sequence). There are 14 residues in the CDR3. The CDR3 region is CALWEVVFYDKKLF. CDR3 nucleotide sequence: TGTGCCTTGTGGGAGGTGGTCTTTTATGATAAGAAACTCTTT.

A note on this clone: This may come from a read error, since a much larger clone is one base off. The chain uses TRGV9 and TRGJP. TCRdb lists no J gene, so it was determined here by aligning the DNA to germline. Unmatched junction bases numbered 1, after V lost 2 bases and J lost 3 bases. CDR1 is GITISATS and CDR2 is ISYDGTV in the germline V gene (reference sequence). There are 16 residues in the CDR3. CDR3 bases: TGTGCCTTGTGGGAGGAGCAAGAGTTGGGCAAAAAAATCAAGGTATTT. Translation gives CALWEEQELGKKIKVF.

The table lists this clone with a count of one. The rearrangement joins TRGV8 to TRGJP1. The J gene, left out of TCRdb, was set here by checking the DNA against germline. This CDR3 has 15 amino acids. The germline CDR1 and CDR2 sequences are VENAVY and YDSYNSRV. V lost 9 bases to trimming and J lost 0 bases; unmatched junction nucleotides: 10. DNA for the CDR3: TGTGCCACCCACAGCTGTAATACCACTGGTTGGTTCAAGATATTT. It codes for CATHSCNTTGWFKIF.

This clone has more than one count but fewer than ten. The chain couples TRGV8 to TRGJ1 or TRGJ2. Germline loops: CDR1 VENAVY, CDR2 YDSYNSRV. This CDR3 is built from 11 residues. J lost 10 bases, V lost 0 bases, and 3 bases had no gene match. The CDR3 loop is CATWDRTKKLF. DNA for the CDR3: TGTGCCACCTGGGATAGGACCAAGAAACTCTTT.

In regard to this clone: Other DNA sequences in this specimen translate into the identical CDR3. V usage is TRGV3 and J usage is TRGJ1 or TRGJ2. In the absence of a J gene in TCRdb, the DNA was matched to germline to assign it here. The CDR3 sequence is 14 residues long. J gave up 3 bases and V 0 bases, and 5 bases lay outside the gene matches. Per germline, CDR1 VTNTFY and CDR2 YDVSTARD (reference sequence). In DNA, the CDR3 is TGTGCCACCTGGGACAGGCCCGGTTATTATAAGAAACTCTTT. Its protein product is CATWDRPGYYKKLF.

This clone turned up a few times. The chain links TRGV4 to TRGJ1 or TRGJ2. The germline CDR1 and CDR2 sequences are EGSTGY and YDSYTSSV. J was trimmed by 0 bases and V by 3 bases; bases with no gene match: 8. CDR3 length: 15 amino acids. CDR3 nucleotide sequence: TGTGCCACCTGGGATCCACCCATGAATTATTATAAGAAACTCTTT. Protein product: CATWDPPMNYYKKLF.

The V gene went uncalled, while the J gene is TRGJ1 or TRGJ2. The CDR3 is made up of 9 amino acids. The CDR3 spells CALWPKKLF. The CDR3 DNA reads TGTGCCTTGTGGCCTAAGAAACTCTTT.

This chain links TRGV3 with TRGJ1 or TRGJ2. Matching the DNA to germline supplied the J gene, which TCRdb does not give. V was pared by 0 bases and J by 9 bases, with 11 bases of the junction left unmatched. Germline CDR1 is VTNTFY and CDR2 is YDVSTARD (reference sequence). This CDR3 is built from 14 residues. The CDR3 coding sequence is TGTGCCACCTGGGACAGGCCTAAGCGCCTTAAGAAACTCTTT. It is translated as CATWDRPKRLKKLF.

The V and J genes are TRGV5 and TRGJ1 or TRGJ2. No J gene is reported in TCRdb; it was inferred here by comparing the DNA with germline. Germline values: CDR1 VINAFY, CDR2 YDVSNSKD. The trim removed 0 bases at V and 7 bases at J, leaving 18 bases unmatched. This CDR3 spans 17 amino acids. CDR3 amino acids: CATWDRLVPPEGYKKLF. In DNA form, the CDR3 reads TGTGCCACCTGGGACAGGCTTGTCCCGCCAGAGGGGTATAAGAAACTCTTT.

The V and J genes are TRGV3 and TRGJ1 or TRGJ2. TCRdb offers no J gene call, so here the DNA was matched to germline to obtain one. The trim removed 0 bases at V and 2 bases at J, leaving 7 bases unmatched. This CDR3 comprises 15 residues. Germline V gene sequence: CDR1 VTNTFY, CDR2 YDVSTARD (reference sequence). In DNA form, the CDR3 reads TGTGCCACCTGGGACAGGCAGACCTATTATTATAAGAAACTCTTT. Translation gives CATWDRQTYYYKKLF.